A single sample is the source of the 12 T cell receptor beta chains below, sequenced in a study of cytomegalovirus exposure and HLA in healthy donors. The data were produced by immunoSEQ multiplex PCR, yet TCRdb's version contains in-frame clones alone and is incomplete. The table records over 250,000 clones, about 86% of them present only once. Sequences were obtained from PBMCs. The receptors originated from a woman aged 18-29 years in good health and CMV-seronegative.

In this sample, this clone turned up a few times. The gene calls are TRBV27 and TRBJ1-2; 8 positions agree with TRBD1. Germline V gives CDR1 MNHEY, CDR2 SMNVEV (reference sequence). CDR3 length equals 13 residues. V shed 7 bases, J shed 6 bases, and the junction held 7 bases outside the gene matches. The CDR3 region is CASTGGDRNGYTF. The CDR3 DNA sequence: TGTGCCAGCACAGGGGGCGATAGAAATGGCTACACCTTC.

This clone was seen only a few times. Additional DNA sequences in this sample encode the identical CDR3. The V gene is TRBV7-2, the J gene TRBJ1-2, with 7 positions matching TRBD1. The CDR3 sequence is 13 residues long. From germline, CDR1 is SGHTA and CDR2 FQGNSA. The V and J ends lost 5 bases and 2 bases, in that order; junction bases with no gene match: 2. The CDR3, as DNA: TGTGCCAGCAGCCCGGACAGGAACTATGGCTACACCTTC. Its translation: CASSPDRNYGYTF.

The V gene is TRBV30, the J gene TRBJ2-6; D not certain. Deletions cut 0 bases from V and 0 bases from J, with 18 bases between. Per the germline V gene, CDR1 is GTSNPN and CDR2 is SVGIG (reference sequence). The CDR3 totals 19 residues. The CDR3 is CAWSVVRKVLFSGANVLTF. The CDR3 nucleotides are TGTGCCTGGAGTGTAGTCAGGAAGGTACTTTTCTCTGGGGCCAACGTCCTGACTTTC.

The count of this clone is one. V and J are TRBV9 and TRBJ1-5; TRBD1 matches 8 bases. The J segment lost 3 bases and the V segment lost 0 bases, leaving 5 bases of the junction unmatched. The CDR3 covers 16 residues. Germline V gene sequence: CDR1 SGDLS, CDR2 YYNGEE. The CDR3 spells CASSVDGQGHNQPQHF. CDR3 in DNA: TGTGCCAGCAGCGTAGATGGACAGGGCCACAATCAGCCCCAGCATTTT. The full variable domain, rest sourced from reference TRBV9 and TRBJ1-5, is DSGVTQTPKHLITATGQRVTLRCSPRSGDLSVYWYQQSLDQGLQFLIQYYNGEERAKGNILERFSAQQFPDLHSELNLSSLELGDSALYFCASSVDGQGHNQPQHFGDGTRLSIL.

This clone was detected a few times. The CDR3 DNA is TGTGCCTTCCAGGGGGCGGGGAACACTGAAGCTTTCTTT. Protein: CAFQGAGNTEAFF. The chain joins TRBV30 to TRBJ1-1; 8 positions agree with TRBD1. The V and J ends lost 7 bases and 1 base, in that order; junction bases with no gene match: 5. The CDR3 totals 13 residues. Germline assignment: CDR1 GTSNPN and CDR2 SVGIG (reference sequence).

This clone was counted a single time. V usage is TRBV4-3 and J usage is TRBJ1-2; D is undetermined. Trimming took off 0 bases at V and 4 bases at J, with 6 bases between the two ends. Germline V lookup: CDR1 LGHNA, CDR2 YSLEER. The CDR3 length is 13 residues. The CDR3, as DNA: TGCGCCAGCAGCCAAGAGCGGTTCTATGGCTACACCTTC. Amino acid sequence: CASSQERFYGYTF.

This clone has only one observation. V gene TRBV6-6 combines with J gene TRBJ2-3; D ambiguous. This CDR3 comprises 16 residues. V lost 6 bases to trimming and J lost 2 bases, with 18 bases between them. Germline values: CDR1 MNHNY, CDR2 SVGAGI (reference sequence). The CDR3 protein is CASSPLEPTSTDTQYF. Written as DNA, the CDR3 is TGTGCCAGCAGCCCGTTGGAGCCGACTTCCACAGATACGCAGTATTTT.

This clone was picked up a small number of times. The CDR3 sequence: CAWSVDRGYGYTF. CDR3 DNA: TGTGCCTGGAGTGTTGACAGGGGCTATGGCTACACCTTC. The chain carries TRBV30 and TRBJ1-2; 8 nucleotides match TRBD1. The CDR3 covers 13 residues. V gave up 0 bases and J gave up 4 bases; unmatched junction bases: 1. Germline V gene sequence: CDR1 GTSNPN, CDR2 SVGIG (reference sequence). The full variable domain, its missing parts supplied by reference TRBV30 and TRBJ1-2, is SQTIHQWPATLVQPVGSPLSLECTVEGTSNPNLYWYRQAAGRGLQLLFYSVGIGQISSEVPQNLSASRPQDRQFILSSKKLLLSDSGFYLCAWSVDRGYGYTFGSGTRLTVV.

This clone was seen once. The chain links TRBV27 to TRBJ2-7; 10 bases line up with TRBD2. The V and J ends lost 6 bases and 4 bases, in that order; junction bases with no gene match: 9. CDR1 and CDR2 from the germline V gene are MNHEY and SMNVEV (reference sequence). CDR3 length: 15 amino acids. In nucleotides, the CDR3 is TGTGCCAGCAGCCTACCGGGACTAGCGACATACGAGCAGTACTTC. Translation gives CASSLPGLATYEQYF.

CDR3 DNA sequence: TGTGCCAGCAGCTTACTAGCGGGGAGATATAGCACAGATACGCAGTATTTT. Translating gives CASSLLAGRYSTDTQYF. The V and J genes are TRBV7-3 and TRBJ2-3; 9 bases fit TRBD2. The CDR3 length is 17 residues. V was clipped by 2 bases and J by 0 bases; unmatched bases: 6. Looked up from germline, CDR1 is SGHTA and CDR2 is FQGTGA.

This chain connects TRBV6-6 to TRBJ2-7, with D possibly TRBD2 on 5 matching bases. Germline V CDR1 and CDR2: MNHNY, SVGAGI (reference sequence). V was clipped by 4 bases and J by 7 bases, with 17 bases between them. CDR3 length: 14 residues. CDR3 amino acids: CASSWTNPGWEQYF. For the CDR3, the DNA is TGTGCCAGCAGTTGGACGAATCCGGGGTGGGAGCAGTACTTC.

The CDR3, as DNA: TGCGCCAGCAGCCAAGTACAGGGCGCCAATCAGCCCCAGCATTTT. Encoded protein: CASSQVQGANQPQHF. This chain connects TRBV4-1 to TRBJ1-5, with a tentative D call TRBD1 (6 bases). V was cut by 1 base and J by 3 bases, with 10 bases left in between. This CDR3 region has 15 residues. Germline CDR1 MGHRA, CDR2 YSYEKL.